This TCR beta chain was recovered during a study of molecular identifiers for immune sequencing clone quantification. Overall study context: Replicates involved a five-way split of RNA from around 18,000 or 91,000 naive CD8 cells, with sequencing of four. Overall study results and limits: Among effectors, clones above 20 RNA copies held over 97% of molecules; among naive cells, under 1%.

Sorted inputs of roughly 18,000 to 1,100,000 cells, with 10%, 30% or 50% RNA, yielded naive CD8 libraries. Libraries of bulk TCR were made by previously described methods (with listed TCR primers). TCRdb re-derived calls from the PCR reads in MiXCR, one entry per CDR3 protein. The sample includes about 640,000 distinct CDR3 sequences, just under 20% of them seen just once. This CDR3 is built from 16 residues. Germline V gene sequence: CDR1 MGHRA, CDR2 YSYEKL. V was pared by 4 bases and J by 3 bases, with 10 bases of the junction left unmatched. This clonotype has at least ten counts. The antigen remains undetermined.

The sample consisted of naive CD8+ T cells from blood, with Jurkat cell RNA spiked in. Subset indicated: FACS-sorted CD8+CD4-CCR7+CD45RA+ naive T cells. This clonotype was sampled from a human donor in good health. Some libraries in this study had Jurkat cell RNA spiked in. V and J are TRBV4-1 and TRBJ1-1, with TRBD1 matching over 8 bases. CDR3 sequence: CASSPRQGLGDTEAFF. Written as DNA, the CDR3 is TGCGCCAGCAGCCCCCGACAGGGGCTTGGAGACACTGAAGCTTTCTTT.